A selection of T cell receptor beta chains follows, all from one sample in a study of shared clonotypes between healthy human individuals. The data were produced by immunoSEQ multiplex PCR, yet TCRdb's version contains in-frame clones alone and is incomplete. The sample lists 600,000 or so clones, approximately 95% occurring once. Sequences were obtained from naive CD8+ T cells sorted from blood. Receptor source: a woman in her twenties or thirties in good health. Each CDR3 is given with its conserved first and last residue. D genes are given only for firm matches. Clone sizes are given selectively: once, few, many, or a class where the clone is expanded.

v_gene,d_gene,j_gene,abundance,CDR3nt,CDR3aa
TRBV5-6,-,TRBJ2-5,-,TGTGCCAGCAGCTTCCAGGGGCACCAAGAGACCCAGTACTTC,CASSFQGHQETQYF
TRBV5-4,-,TRBJ2-7,-,TGTGCCAGCAGCTGGGGGGACAGCTACGAGCAGTACTTC,CASSWGDSYEQYF
TRBV9,TRBD1,TRBJ1-5,-,TGTGCCAGCAGCGCTAAGACGGACAGGGGTGGGCTTTGGGGCAATCAGCCCCAGCATTTT,CASSAKTDRGGLWGNQPQHF
TRBV7-9,TRBD1,TRBJ2-2,-,TGTGCCAGCAGCCCCTCGGGACAGGCTTTTTTCGGGGAGCTGTTTTTT,CASSPSGQAFFGELFF
TRBV28,TRBD2,TRBJ2-5,-,TGTGCCACCCAACTAGCGGGAGAGGAGACCCAGTACTTC,CATQLAGEETQYF
TRBV19,TRBD1,TRBJ1-2,-,TGTGCCACTCGGGACAGGGGTGGTTATGGCTACACCTTC,CATRDRGGYGYTF
TRBV9,-,TRBJ2-7,-,TGTGCCAGCAGCGTAGCGGGTTCCTACGAGCAGTACTTC,CASSVAGSYEQYF
TRBV2,-,TRBJ1-5,-,TGTGCCAGCGTAGACCAGCGTGGGAATCAGCCCCAGCATTTT,CASVDQRGNQPQHF
TRBV18,TRBD2,TRBJ2-7,-,TGTGCCAGCTCACCAGGGACTAGCGGGGTCTACGAGCAGTACTTC,CASSPGTSGVYEQYF
TRBV11-2,TRBD1,TRBJ2-7,-,TGTGCCAGCAGCAAAAAGCAGGACAGGGCCTACGAGCAGTACTTC,CASSKKQDRAYEQYF
TRBV27,-,TRBJ2-7,-,TGTGCCAGCAAGCAACAGAACTGGCGGGACCACGAGCAGTACTTC,CASKQQNWRDHEQYF
TRBV27,-,TRBJ1-5,once,TGTGCCAGCAGTCCCGGGCGTGGGGAGGACCAGCATTTT,CASSPGRGEDQHF
TRBV7-6,TRBD2,TRBJ2-3,-,TGTGCCAGCAGCGAACTAGCGGGAGACGGAGATACGCAGTATTTT,CASSELAGDGDTQYF
TRBV29-1,-,TRBJ1-2,-,TGCAGCGTTGACGGACGGCCCTATGGCTACACCTTC,CSVDGRPYGYTF
TRBV14,TRBD2,TRBJ2-3,-,TGTGCCAGCAGCTCCCTTACTAGCGGGGACACAGATACGCAGTATTTT,CASSSLTSGDTDTQYF
TRBV7-9,TRBD1,TRBJ1-4,-,TGTGCCAGCAGCTTCGACCGGGACAGGGATGAAAAACTGTTTTTT,CASSFDRDRDEKLFF
TRBV13,-,TRBJ2-7,-,TGTGCCAGCAGCTTTGCAGGGTCCGAGCAGTACTTC,CASSFAGSEQYF
TRBV6-4,TRBD2,TRBJ2-1,once,TGTGCCAGCAGTGACCCGGGACTACATAACAATGAGCAGTTCTTC,CASSDPGLHNNEQFF
TRBV6-5,-,TRBJ1-2,-,TGTGCCAGCAGCCCTTCCCCCAACCAGGGCTACACCTTC,CASSPSPNQGYTF
TRBV5-6,TRBD1,TRBJ1-2,-,TGTGCCAGCAGCCTCGGGACAGGGTTGGGTGGCTACACCTTC,CASSLGTGLGGYTF
TRBV28,TRBD2,TRBJ2-7,-,TGTGCCACCGAGCGGGGTGGGGACTACGAGCAGTACTTC,CATERGGDYEQYF
TRBV6-1,-,TRBJ2-7,-,TGTGCCCCTCATGGGAGGGACAAGCAGTACTTC,CAPHGRDKQYF
TRBV27,-,TRBJ2-7,-,TGTGCCAGCCGATCCCAGGGGAGTGGACACGAGCAGTACTTC,CASRSQGSGHEQYF
TRBV10-2,TRBD2,TRBJ2-7,-,TGCGCCAGCAGTGAAGGTTTAGCGGGAGGGCCGTACGAGCAGTACTTC,CASSEGLAGGPYEQYF
TRBV4-1,-,TRBJ1-2,once,TGCGCCAGCAGCCAAGGGGCACTCCGGGGGCGACGCGGCTACACCTTC,CASSQGALRGRRGYTF
TRBV5-6,TRBD1,TRBJ2-1,once,TGTGCCAGCAGCGTAACCTCAGGGGGAAGGTACAATGAGCAGTTCTTC,CASSVTSGGRYNEQFF
TRBV27,-,TRBJ2-1,-,TGTGCCAGCACCCCAACAGGGTCCGGCGGCAATGAGCAGTTCTTC,CASTPTGSGGNEQFF
TRBV27,TRBD2,TRBJ2-7,-,TGTGCCAGCAGTTTACTACCAGCGGGAAGCTACGAGCAGTACTTC,CASSLLPAGSYEQYF
TRBV30,-,TRBJ1-2,few,TGTGCCTGGAGTAGTCAGGGGCAGCATGGCTACACCTTC,CAWSSQGQHGYTF
TRBV11-2,-,TRBJ2-1,-,TGTGCCAGCAGCTTCCCTTCGGGCGGGACGACTCGGGATGAGCAGTTCTTC,CASSFPSGGTTRDEQFF
TRBV2,TRBD2,TRBJ2-2,-,TGTGCCAGCAGTTTAACGGGAGGGCCCTCTAACACCGGGGAGCTGTTTTTT,CASSLTGGPSNTGELFF